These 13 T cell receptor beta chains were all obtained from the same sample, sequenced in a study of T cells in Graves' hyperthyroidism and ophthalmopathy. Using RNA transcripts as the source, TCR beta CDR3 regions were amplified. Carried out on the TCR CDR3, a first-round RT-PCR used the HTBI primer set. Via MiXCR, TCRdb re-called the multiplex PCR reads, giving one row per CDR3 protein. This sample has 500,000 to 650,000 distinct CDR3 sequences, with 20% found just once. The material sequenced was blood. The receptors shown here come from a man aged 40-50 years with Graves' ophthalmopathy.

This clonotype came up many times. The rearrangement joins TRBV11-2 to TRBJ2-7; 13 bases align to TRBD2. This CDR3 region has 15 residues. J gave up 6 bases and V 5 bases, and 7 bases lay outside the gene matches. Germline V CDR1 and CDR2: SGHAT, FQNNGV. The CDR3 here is CASSAARLAGGEQYF. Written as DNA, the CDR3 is TGTGCCAGCAGCGCTGCCAGACTAGCGGGAGGCGAGCAGTACTTC.

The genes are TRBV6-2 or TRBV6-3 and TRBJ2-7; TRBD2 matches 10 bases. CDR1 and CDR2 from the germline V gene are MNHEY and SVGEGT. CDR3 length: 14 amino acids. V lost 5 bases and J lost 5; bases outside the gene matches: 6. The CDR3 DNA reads TGTGCCAGCAGTCCCGGGACTAGCGCTAACGAGCAGTACTTC. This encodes CASSPGTSANEQYF.

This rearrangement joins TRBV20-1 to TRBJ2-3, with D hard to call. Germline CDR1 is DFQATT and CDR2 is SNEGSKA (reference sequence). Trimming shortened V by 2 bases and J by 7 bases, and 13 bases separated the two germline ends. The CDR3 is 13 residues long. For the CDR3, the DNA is TGCAGTGCTAGATCATGGGTCAGATATACGCAGTATTTT. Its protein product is CSARSWVRYTQYF.

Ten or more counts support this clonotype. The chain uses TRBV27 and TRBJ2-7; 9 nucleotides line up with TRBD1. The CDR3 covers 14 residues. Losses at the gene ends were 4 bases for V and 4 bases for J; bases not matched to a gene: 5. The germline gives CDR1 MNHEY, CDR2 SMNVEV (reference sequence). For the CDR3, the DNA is TGTGCCAGCAGTTACGGACAGGGGATATACGAGCAGTACTTC. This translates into CASSYGQGIYEQYF.

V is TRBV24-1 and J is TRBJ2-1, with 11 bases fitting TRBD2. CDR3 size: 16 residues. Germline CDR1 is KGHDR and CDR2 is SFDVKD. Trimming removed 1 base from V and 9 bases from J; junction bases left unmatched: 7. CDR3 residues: CATSDFKTSGIFEQFF. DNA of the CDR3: TGTGCCACCAGTGATTTTAAGACTAGCGGGATTTTTGAGCAGTTCTTC.

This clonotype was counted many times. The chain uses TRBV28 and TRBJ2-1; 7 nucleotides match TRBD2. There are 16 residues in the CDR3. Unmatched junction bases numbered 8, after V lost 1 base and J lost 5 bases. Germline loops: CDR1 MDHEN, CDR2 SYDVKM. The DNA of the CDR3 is TGTGCCAGCAGTTTATCTATCCCTAGCGGACACAATGAGCAGTTCTTC. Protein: CASSLSIPSGHNEQFF.

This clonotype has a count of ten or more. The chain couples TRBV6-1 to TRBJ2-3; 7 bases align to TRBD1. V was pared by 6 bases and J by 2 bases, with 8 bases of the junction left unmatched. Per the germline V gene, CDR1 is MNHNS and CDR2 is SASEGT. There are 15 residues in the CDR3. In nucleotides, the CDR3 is TGTGCCAGCAGAACCTCGGGGACAGCCACAGATACGCAGTATTTT. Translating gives CASRTSGTATDTQYF.

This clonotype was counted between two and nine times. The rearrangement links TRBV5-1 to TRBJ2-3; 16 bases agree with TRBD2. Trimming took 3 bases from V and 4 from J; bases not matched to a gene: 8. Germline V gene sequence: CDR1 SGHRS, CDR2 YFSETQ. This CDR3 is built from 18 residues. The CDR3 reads CASSSGTSGGARADTQYF. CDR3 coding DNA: TGCGCCAGCAGCTCAGGGACTAGCGGGGGGGCCAGGGCAGATACGCAGTATTTT.

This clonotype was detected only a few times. As DNA, the CDR3 is TGTGCCAGCTCATCCGGGACTAGCGTCGTCTACGAGCAGTACTTC. Encoded protein: CASSSGTSVVYEQYF. This chain links TRBV18 with TRBJ2-7, with TRBD2 matching 10 bases. CDR1 and CDR2 (germline): KGHSH, LQKENI. CDR3 size: 15 residues. V lost 5 bases to trimming and J lost 3 bases; unmatched junction nucleotides: 7. The variable domain in full, with the rest retrieved from reference TRBV18 and TRBJ2-7, is NAGVMQNPRHLVRRRGQEARLRCSPMKGHSHVYWYRQLPEEGLKFMVYLQKENIIDESGMPKERFSAEFPKEGPSILRIQQVVRGDSAAYFCASSSGTSVVYEQYFGPGTRLTVT.

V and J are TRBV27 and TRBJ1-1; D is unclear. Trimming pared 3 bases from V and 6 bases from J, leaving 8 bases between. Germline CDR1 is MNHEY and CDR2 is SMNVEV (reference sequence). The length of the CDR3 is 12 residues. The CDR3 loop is CASSFRNSEAFF. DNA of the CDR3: TGTGCCAGCAGTTTTCGTAATTCTGAAGCTTTCTTT.

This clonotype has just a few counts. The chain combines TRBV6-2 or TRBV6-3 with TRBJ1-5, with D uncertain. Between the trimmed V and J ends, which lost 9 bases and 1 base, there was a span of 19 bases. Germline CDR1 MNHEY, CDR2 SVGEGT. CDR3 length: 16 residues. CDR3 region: CASLRWGGTSNQPQHF. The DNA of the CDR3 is TGTGCCAGTCTCCGTTGGGGAGGTACAAGCAATCAGCCCCAGCATTTT.

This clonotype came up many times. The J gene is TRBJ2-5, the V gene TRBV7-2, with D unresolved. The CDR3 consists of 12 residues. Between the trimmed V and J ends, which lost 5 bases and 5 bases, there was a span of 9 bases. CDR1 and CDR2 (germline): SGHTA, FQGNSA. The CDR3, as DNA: TGTGCCAGCAGCGTTAGCAGGGAGACCCAGTACTTC. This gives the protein CASSVSRETQYF.

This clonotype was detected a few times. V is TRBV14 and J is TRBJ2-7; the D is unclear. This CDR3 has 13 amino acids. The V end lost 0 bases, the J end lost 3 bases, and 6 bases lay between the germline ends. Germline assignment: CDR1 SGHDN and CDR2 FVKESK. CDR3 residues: CASSQDVRYEQYF. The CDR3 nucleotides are TGTGCCAGCAGCCAAGATGTTCGCTACGAGCAGTACTTC.